This is a list of T cell receptor beta chains from one sample in a study of blood T cells in healthy people across ages. TCRdb used MiXCR to reprocess the 5' RACE reads, holding one entry per CDR3 protein. The sample contains roughly 800,000 distinct CDR3 sequences, 58% of which appear only once. Sequenced: blood. The receptors derive from a man under 40 in good health. Both conserved end residues are part of each CDR3. The D gene is left open where the match is weak. Clone size is not always given. Where it is, it says once, few, many or a class for expanded clones.

NA,NA,TRBJ2-1,TRBV6-2/TRBV6-3,CASSYIFAPNGRSNEQFF,TGTGCCAGCAGTTACATATTTGCCCCCAACGGGAGAAGCAATGAGCAGTTCTTC
few,TRBD2,TRBJ2-1,TRBV6-5,CASSTAVAGLNEQFF,TGTGCCAGCAGTACGGCGGTAGCGGGCCTTAATGAGCAGTTCTTC
NA,NA,TRBJ2-1,TRBV6-1,CASSNGGGRINEQFF,TGTGCCAGCAGTAACGGGGGCGGGCGAATAAATGAGCAGTTCTTC
NA,TRBD2,TRBJ2-7,TRBV25-1,CASSPREGIFHEQYF,TGTGCCAGCAGTCCCCGGGAGGGGATTTTCCACGAGCAGTACTTC
NA,TRBD1,TRBJ1-4,TRBV29-1,CSVEGTGEKLFF,TGCAGCGTTGAGGGGACAGGGGAAAAACTGTTTTTT
NA,NA,TRBJ2-3,TRBV10-3,CAISWAASTDTQYF,TGTGCCATCAGCTGGGCGGCTAGCACAGATACGCAGTATTTT
NA,TRBD1,TRBJ2-5,TRBV3-1,CASSQNEGAKETQYF,TGTGCCAGCAGCCAAAACGAGGGGGCAAAGGAGACCCAGTACTTC
NA,NA,TRBJ1-5,TRBV2,CASSTLPGGLNQPQHF,TGTGCCAGCAGTACCCTTCCGGGGGGGCTTAATCAGCCCCAGCATTTT
NA,NA,TRBJ2-7,TRBV7-2,CASSLGAVAVQYF,TGTGCCAGCAGCTTAGGGGCCGTCGCAGTGCAGTACTTC
NA,TRBD2,TRBJ2-3,TRBV7-2,CASSLAGTSGGADTQYF,TGTGCCAGCAGCTTAGCCGGGACTAGCGGGGGGGCAGATACGCAGTATTTT
NA,NA,TRBJ2-4,TRBV11-2,CASSLMNIQYF,TGTGCCAGCAGCTTAATGAACATTCAGTACTTC
NA,NA,TRBJ1-1,TRBV5-4,CASSLYQTGNTEAFF,TGTGCCAGCAGCTTATACCAGACAGGGAACACTGAAGCTTTCTTT
NA,TRBD2,TRBJ2-1,TRBV20-1,CSARRAGVNEQFF,TGCAGTGCTAGGAGAGCGGGGGTGAATGAGCAGTTCTTC
NA,TRBD1,TRBJ1-6,TRBV6-5,CASMRGGQSNSPLHF,TGTGCCAGCATGAGGGGGGGACAGTCTAATTCACCCCTCCACTTT
NA,TRBD2,TRBJ2-7,TRBV6-5,CASRKVAGAQYEQYF,TGTGCCAGCAGGAAAGTAGCGGGGGCCCAGTACGAGCAGTACTTC
NA,NA,TRBJ2-1,TRBV6-2/TRBV6-3,CASSLYSGQYNEQFF,TGTGCCAGCAGCCTTTATTCGGGGCAGTACAATGAGCAGTTCTTC
NA,NA,TRBJ2-7,TRBV7-2,CASSLEDREGEQYF,TGTGCCAGCAGCTTAGAGGACAGGGAGGGCGAGCAGTACTTC
NA,TRBD1,TRBJ1-2,TRBV28,CASSLLDRGQGYTF,TGTGCCAGCAGTTTATTAGACAGGGGGCAGGGCTACACCTTC
NA,NA,TRBJ1-1,TRBV20-1,CSAMQGRNTEAFF,TGCAGTGCTATGCAGGGGAGGAACACTGAAGCTTTCTTT
NA,NA,TRBJ2-1,TRBV20-1,CSAGGTRAAYGNEQFF,TGCAGTGCGGGGGGTACTCGGGCGGCATATGGCAATGAGCAGTTCTTC
NA,NA,TRBJ2-5,TRBV6-2/TRBV6-3,CASSWGYQETQYF,TGTGCCAGCAGTTGGGGATACCAAGAGACCCAGTACTTC
few,NA,TRBJ1-2,TRBV7-2,CASSLRTENYGYTF,TGTGCCAGCAGCCTCAGGACGGAAAACTATGGCTACACCTTC
NA,NA,TRBJ1-1,TRBV9,CASSVGLSSGNTEAFF,TGTGCCAGCAGCGTAGGCTTGTCCTCGGGGAACACTGAAGCTTTCTTT
NA,NA,TRBJ2-1,TRBV28,CASHPGGSYNEQFF,TGTGCCAGCCATCCTGGGGGCTCCTACAATGAGCAGTTCTTC
NA,NA,TRBJ2-7,TRBV11-1,CASSPGTSSHYEQYF,TGTGCCAGCAGCCCAGGGACATCGTCTCACTACGAGCAGTACTTC
few,NA,TRBJ2-2,TRBV11-1,CASSPHRNTGELFF,TGTGCCAGCAGCCCACACAGGAACACCGGGGAGCTGTTTTTT
once,TRBD1,TRBJ2-7,TRBV2,CASSASVVGGTARYEQYF,TGTGCCAGCAGTGCTTCGGTGGTAGGTGGGACAGCCCGTTACGAGCAGTACTTC
NA,NA,TRBJ2-3,TRBV28,CASNLVARDTQYF,TGTGCCAGCAACTTGGTAGCAAGAGATACGCAGTATTTT
NA,TRBD1,TRBJ2-5,TRBV25-1,CASSGTDRGEETQYF,TGTGCCAGCAGTGGGACGGACAGGGGAGAAGAGACCCAGTACTTC
NA,TRBD1,TRBJ2-1,TRBV3-1,CASSQGQGGPYNEQFF,TGTGCCAGCAGCCAGGGACAGGGGGGACCCTACAACGAGCAGTTCTTC
NA,NA,TRBJ2-1,TRBV5-1,CASRGEDNEQFF,TGCGCCAGCAGGGGGGAAGACAATGAGCAGTTCTTC
NA,NA,TRBJ2-3,TRBV7-9,CASSSQVGNTQYF,TGTGCCAGCAGTTCCCAGGTCGGTAATACGCAGTATTTT
many,TRBD2,TRBJ2-5,TRBV15,CATSRSGLDGGRSRMDEQYF,TGTGCCACCAGCAGGTCGGGCTTGGACGGCGGGAGATCGCGAATGGATGAGCAGTACTTC
NA,TRBD1,TRBJ2-7,TRBV6-1,CASSHDRGDYEQYF,TGTGCCAGCAGTCATGACAGGGGGGACTACGAGCAGTACTTC
NA,NA,TRBJ2-1,TRBV29-1,CSVERAPSVHEQFF,TGCAGCGTTGAAAGGGCCCCCAGTGTCCATGAGCAGTTCTTC
NA,TRBD2,TRBJ2-3,TRBV10-3,CAIRNGLAITDTRYF,TGTGCCATCAGGAACGGACTAGCGATCACAGATACGCGGTATTTT
NA,TRBD1,TRBJ2-7,TRBV7-6,CASTLGGTGSYEQYF,TGTGCCAGCACCCTAGGGGGGACAGGGTCCTACGAGCAGTACTTC
few,TRBD2,TRBJ2-5,TRBV5-1,CASSFGREGPQETQYF,TGCGCCAGCAGCTTTGGGCGGGAGGGGCCCCAAGAGACCCAGTACTTC
few,TRBD1,TRBJ2-1,TRBV6-2/TRBV6-3,CASSPDRAGEQFF,TGTGCCAGCAGTCCCGACAGGGCAGGTGAGCAGTTCTTC
NA,NA,TRBJ2-4,TRBV6-2/TRBV6-3,CASSPAGAGRLAKNIQYF,TGTGCCAGCAGTCCTGCGGGGGCAGGGCGGCTGGCCAAAAACATTCAGTACTTC
few,NA,TRBJ1-2,TRBV20-1,CSASIRYGYTF,TGCAGTGCTTCTATTCGCTATGGCTACACCTTC
NA,TRBD1,TRBJ2-7,TRBV7-9,CAIEQGAKLKQYF,TGTGCCATTGAACAGGGGGCAAAATTGAAGCAGTACTTC
few,NA,TRBJ2-1,TRBV7-2,CASSLRNHRQFF,TGTGCCAGCAGCTTAAGGAATCACCGGCAGTTCTTC
NA,NA,TRBJ2-5,TRBV6-1,CASSEALQATQYF,TGTGCCAGCAGTGAAGCGCTTCAGGCGACCCAGTACTTC
few,TRBD2,TRBJ2-2,TRBV29-1,CSGGREETGELFF,TGCAGCGGGGGGCGGGAGGAAACCGGGGAGCTGTTTTTT
NA,NA,TRBJ1-5,TRBV20-1,CSATGTMDQPQHF,TGCAGTGCGACCGGGACAATGGATCAGCCCCAGCATTTT
NA,NA,TRBJ1-5,TRBV27,CASSFLGQPQHF,TGTGCCAGCAGCTTCTTAGGACAGCCCCAGCATTTT
NA,TRBD2,TRBJ2-3,TRBV3-1,CASSQGLAATDTQYF,TGTGCCAGCAGCCAAGGACTAGCGGCCACAGATACGCAGTATTTT
NA,NA,TRBJ2-5,TRBV4-1,CASSRARGETQYF,TGCGCCAGCAGCCGAGCCCGTGGAGAGACCCAGTACTTC
NA,NA,TRBJ1-2,TRBV7-9,CASSGTGTTYGYTF,TGTGCCAGCAGCGGAACCGGGACGACCTATGGCTACACCTTC
NA,NA,TRBJ1-2,TRBV6-1,CASSEQDQAPLYGYTF,TGTGCCAGCAGTGAACAAGATCAGGCCCCCCTCTATGGCTACACCTTC
NA,TRBD1,TRBJ1-2,TRBV10-3,CAISEGTGSGYTF,TGTGCCATCAGTGAGGGGACAGGGAGCGGCTACACCTTC
NA,TRBD2,TRBJ2-1,TRBV20-1,CSAPTSGSPSSYNEQFF,TGCAGTGCCCCGACTAGCGGGAGCCCGAGCTCCTACAATGAGCAGTTCTTC
NA,TRBD2,TRBJ2-1,TRBV29-1,CSVDRGGLDEQFF,TGCAGCGTTGACCGGGGGGGCCTCGATGAGCAGTTCTTC
few,NA,TRBJ2-7,TRBV10-3,CAIGGGTERHEQYF,TGTGCCATCGGTGGGGGGACAGAACGGCACGAGCAGTACTTC
NA,NA,TRBJ1-4,TRBV21-1,CASSRDRVVREKLFF,TGTGCCAGCAGCAGGGACAGGGTGGTGAGAGAAAAACTGTTTTTT